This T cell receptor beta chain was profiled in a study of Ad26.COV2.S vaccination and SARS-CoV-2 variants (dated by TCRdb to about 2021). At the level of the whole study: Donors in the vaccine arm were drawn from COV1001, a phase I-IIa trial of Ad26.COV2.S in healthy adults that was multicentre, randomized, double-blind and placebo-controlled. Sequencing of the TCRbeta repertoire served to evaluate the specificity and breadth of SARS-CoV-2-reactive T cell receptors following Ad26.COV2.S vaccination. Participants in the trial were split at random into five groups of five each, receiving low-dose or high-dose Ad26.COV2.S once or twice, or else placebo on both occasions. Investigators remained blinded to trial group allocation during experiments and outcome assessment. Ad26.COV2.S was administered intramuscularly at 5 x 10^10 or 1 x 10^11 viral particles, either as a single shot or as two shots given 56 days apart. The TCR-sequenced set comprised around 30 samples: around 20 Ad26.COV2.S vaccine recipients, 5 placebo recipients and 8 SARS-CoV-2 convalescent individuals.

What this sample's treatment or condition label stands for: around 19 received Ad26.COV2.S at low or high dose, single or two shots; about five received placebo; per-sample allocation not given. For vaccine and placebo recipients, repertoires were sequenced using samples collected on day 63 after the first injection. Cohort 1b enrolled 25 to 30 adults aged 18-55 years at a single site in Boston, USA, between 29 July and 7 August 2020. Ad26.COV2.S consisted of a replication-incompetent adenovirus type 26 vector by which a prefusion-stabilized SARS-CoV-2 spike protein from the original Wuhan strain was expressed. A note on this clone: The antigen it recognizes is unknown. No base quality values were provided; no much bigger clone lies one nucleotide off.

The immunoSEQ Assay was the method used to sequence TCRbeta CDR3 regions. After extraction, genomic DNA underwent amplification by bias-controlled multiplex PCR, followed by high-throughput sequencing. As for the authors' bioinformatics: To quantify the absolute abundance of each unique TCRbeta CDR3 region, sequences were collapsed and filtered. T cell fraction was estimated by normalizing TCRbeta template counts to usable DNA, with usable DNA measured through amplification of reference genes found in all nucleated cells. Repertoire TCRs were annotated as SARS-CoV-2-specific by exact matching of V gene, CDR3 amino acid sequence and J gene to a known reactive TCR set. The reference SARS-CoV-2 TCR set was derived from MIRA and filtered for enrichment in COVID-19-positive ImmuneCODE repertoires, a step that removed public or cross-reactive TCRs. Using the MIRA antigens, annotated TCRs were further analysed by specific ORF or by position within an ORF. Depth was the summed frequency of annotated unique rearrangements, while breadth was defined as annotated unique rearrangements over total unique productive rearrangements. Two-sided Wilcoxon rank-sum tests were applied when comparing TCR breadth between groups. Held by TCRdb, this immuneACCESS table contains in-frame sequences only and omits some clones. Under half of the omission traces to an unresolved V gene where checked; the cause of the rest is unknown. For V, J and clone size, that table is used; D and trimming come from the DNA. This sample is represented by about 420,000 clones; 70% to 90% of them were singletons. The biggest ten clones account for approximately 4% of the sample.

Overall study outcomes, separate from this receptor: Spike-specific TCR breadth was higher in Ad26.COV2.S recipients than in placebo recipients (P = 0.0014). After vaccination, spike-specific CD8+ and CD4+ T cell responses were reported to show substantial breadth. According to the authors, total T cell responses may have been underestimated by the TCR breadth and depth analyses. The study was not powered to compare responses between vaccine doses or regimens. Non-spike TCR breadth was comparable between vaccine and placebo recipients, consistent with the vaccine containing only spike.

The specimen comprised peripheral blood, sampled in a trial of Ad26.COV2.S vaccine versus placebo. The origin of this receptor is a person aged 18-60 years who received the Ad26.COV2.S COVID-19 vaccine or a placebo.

The DNA reads TGTGCCAGCCTCCAATGGGGGGCCCGGGAGACCCAGTACTTC. It codes for CASLQWGARETQYF. This receptor chain uses TRBV2 and TRBJ2-5, with the D assignment possibly TRBD1 or TRBD2, given 6 matching bases for each. The CDR1 and CDR2 encoded by the germline V gene are SNHLY and FYNNEI. The CDR3 measures 14 amino acids from cysteine to phenylalanine. Just the 42-base CDR3 DNA is kept, in frame starting at base 1. V gives up 8 bases and J gives up 5 bases, and the segment between their germline ends measures 18 bases.